These 8 T cell receptor beta chains were sequenced from one sample in a study of Ad26.COV2.S vaccination and SARS-CoV-2 variants. The treatment is: around 19 received Ad26.COV2.S at low or high dose, single or two shots; roughly five received placebo; per-sample allocation not given. It was on day 63 after the first vaccine or placebo injection that samples were taken. Generated by immunoSEQ multiplex PCR, the TCRdb table keeps only in-frame clones and is missing some. Of hundreds of thousands of clones listed, 86% are singletons. The source was peripheral blood, collected in a trial of Ad26.COV2.S vaccine versus placebo. These receptors were taken from a person aged 18-65 years who received the Ad26.COV2.S COVID-19 vaccine or a placebo.

The chain employs TRBV4-2 and TRBJ1-1; D uncertain. CDR1 LGHNA and CDR2 YNFKEQ come from the germline V gene. The CDR3 covers 14 residues. V lost 4 bases and J lost 6, with 15 bases in between. CDR3 sequence: CASSLGTGSAEAFF. For the CDR3, the DNA is TGTGCCAGCAGCCTGGGAACGGGGAGCGCTGAAGCTTTCTTT.

The rearrangement links TRBV11-2 to TRBJ2-1; D could derive from TRBD1 or TRBD2 (5 bases each). The CDR3 consists of 15 residues. Trimming removed 4 bases from V and 5 bases from J, with 15 bases in between. CDR1 SGHAT and CDR2 FQNNGV come from the germline V gene. The CDR3 loop is CASSSFRDEHNEQFF. The CDR3, as DNA: TGTGCCAGCAGCTCTTTCCGGGACGAGCACAATGAGCAGTTCTTC.

Here the CDR3 DNA reads TGCGCCAGCAGCTTATCCGGGACAGCTAATGAAAAACTGTTTTTT. Amino acids: CASSLSGTANEKLFF. The rearrangement uses TRBV5-1 and TRBJ1-4; 7 bases are shared with TRBD1. V was clipped by 2 bases and J by 3 bases; unmatched bases: 4. The germline CDR1 and CDR2 sequences are SGHRS and YFSETQ. This CDR3 comprises 15 residues.

The J gene is TRBJ1-2, the V gene TRBV28; 7 bases fit TRBD1. The junction had 3 bases not matched to a gene; V was cut back by 2 bases and J by 6 bases. The germline V gene has CDR1 MDHEN and CDR2 SYDVKM. This CDR3 contains 13 residues. CDR3 sequence: CASSLPGGNGYTF. For the CDR3, the DNA is TGTGCCAGCAGTTTACCAGGGGGGAATGGCTACACCTTC.

This clone came up a few times. The gene calls are TRBV28 and TRBJ2-2; D unclear. The CDR3 has 15 residues. Germline CDR1 is MDHEN and CDR2 is SYDVKM. V was trimmed by 8 bases and J by 5 bases, leaving 18 bases between them. The CDR3 DNA is TGTGCCAGCCAGAGCCCGGGCAAAACAACCGGGGAGCTGTTTTTT. It yields the protein CASQSPGKTTGELFF.

Only a few counts were recorded for this clone. V usage is TRBV4-2 and J usage is TRBJ1-3; D gene ambiguous. V was pared by 0 bases and J by 0 bases, with 9 bases between. This CDR3 comprises 16 residues. CDR1 is LGHNA and CDR2 is YNFKEQ in the germline V gene. DNA of the CDR3: TGTGCCAGCAGCCAAGATGCGGGTCGCTCTGGAAACACCATATATTTT. It encodes CASSQDAGRSGNTIYF.

The chain joins TRBV5-1 to TRBJ2-5, with 9 positions matching TRBD1. The ends lost 2 bases at V and 5 bases at J; junction bases unmatched: 4. The CDR3 contains 14 residues. Germline V gene lookup returns CDR1 SGHRS and CDR2 YFSETQ. In DNA, the CDR3 is TGCGCCAGCAGCTTACAGGGGGCTGATGAGACCCAGTACTTC. Translation: CASSLQGADETQYF.

The CDR3, as DNA: TGTGCCAGCAATAGAGCCTCTAGCACAGATACGCAGTATTTT. This encodes CASNRASSTDTQYF. This chain uses TRBV28 with TRBJ2-3; D remains unclear. V lost 7 bases to trimming and J lost 0 bases, with 11 bases between them. The CDR3 length is 14 residues. In germline, CDR1 is MDHEN, CDR2 SYDVKM.